This T cell receptor beta chain was profiled in a study of blood T cells in healthy people across ages. In its sample, this clonotype was seen a few times. Its antigen is unknown. Overall study results and limits: Diversity was higher, and naive CD4+ cells more numerous, in long-lived donors than in aged donors.

Using a J-beta primer mix together with a sample-barcoded 5' primer, a second PCR was run for 7 to 11 cycles. Template switching added a 12-random-nucleotide identifier to every cDNA molecule. TCRdb redid the calling of the 5' RACE reads with MiXCR, one entry per CDR3 protein. The sample lists fewer than 2 million distinct CDR3 sequences; about 39% were seen once. Germline loops: CDR1 SGHAT, CDR2 FQNNGV. Deletions cut 1 base from V and 0 bases from J, with 8 bases between. The length of the CDR3 is 15 residues. This TCR was recovered from a human donor in good health. The V and J genes are TRBV11-2 and TRBJ2-3, with D hard to call. Material: blood. The CDR3: CASSLALYSTDTQYF. For the CDR3, the DNA is TGTGCCAGCAGCTTAGCCTTGTATAGCACAGATACGCAGTATTTT.